These 13 T cell receptor beta chains were sequenced from one sample in a study of blood T cells in healthy people across ages. A J-beta primer mix and a sample-barcoded 5' primer were used in a second PCR of roughly 6 to 12 cycles. TCRdb independently ran MiXCR on the 5' RACE reads; one entry per CDR3 protein. The sample contains some 850,000 distinct CDR3 sequences, roughly 25% of which appear only once. These data also featured in a second study, about T cells of mothers and their children.

What was sequenced was blood. The receptors here all came from a boy aged 10-17 years in good health.

This clonotype was seen a few times. The chain is built from TRBV29-1 and TRBJ1-4; 12 nucleotides match TRBD1. This CDR3 region has 15 residues. V gave up 3 bases and J gave up 13 bases; unmatched junction bases: 12. CDR1 is SQVTM and CDR2 is ANQGSEA in the germline V gene. The CDR3 loop reads CSVENPGTGGAVLFF. DNA for the CDR3: TGCAGCGTTGAGAACCCCGGGACAGGGGGCGCGGTACTGTTTTTT. The whole variable domain, filled in from reference TRBV29-1 and TRBJ1-4, reads SAVISQKPSRDICQRGTSLTIQCQVDSQVTMMFWYRQQPGQSLTLIATANQGSEATYESGFVIDKFPISRPNLTFSTLTVSNMSPEDSSIYLCSVENPGTGGAVLFFGSGTQLSVL.

Ten or more counts support this clonotype. Its ends do not fully match the called genes, so a read error is possible. V is TRBV5-1 and J is TRBJ2-5; D not resolved. Germline CDR1 SGHRS, CDR2 YFSETQ. CDR3 length equals 13 residues. In DNA, the CDR3 is TGTGCCAGCAGCTTAGGCGGCGGAGAGACCCAGTACTTC. This gives the protein CASSLGGGETQYF.

This clonotype was observed many times. In nucleotides, the CDR3 is TGTGCCAGCAGCCGACAGGGGAAAACTAATGAAAAACTGTTTTTT. It specifies CASSRQGKTNEKLFF. The V call is TRBV6-5, the J call TRBJ1-4; 8 bases align to TRBD1. Trimming at V came to 6 bases and at J to 1 base, leaving 4 bases not matched to a gene. Germline V gene sequence: CDR1 MNHEY, CDR2 SVGAGI. The CDR3 totals 15 residues.

V usage is TRBV5-1 and J usage is TRBJ2-2; a weak D match, TRBD2 (6 bases). Germline CDR1 and CDR2: SGHRS and YFSETQ. The CDR3 is 14 residues long. V dropped 3 bases and J dropped 4 bases, with 10 bases sitting between them. The CDR3 spells CASSSAGSTGELFF. The CDR3 coding sequence is TGCGCCAGCAGCTCCGCGGGGAGCACCGGGGAGCTGTTTTTT.

The chain employs TRBV7-6 and TRBJ2-5; a possible D gene is TRBD2 (7 bases). V was pared by 0 bases and J by 1 base, with 9 bases between. Germline CDR1 SGHVS, CDR2 FNYEAQ. CDR3 length: 15 amino acids. The CDR3 DNA follows: TGTGCCAGCAGCTTAGCGGGGGGGGCCCAAGAGACCCAGTACTTC. Translated, it gives CASSLAGGAQETQYF.

This chain links TRBV2 with TRBJ2-5; TRBD2 agrees at 10 bases. Germline V lookup: CDR1 SNHLY, CDR2 FYNNEI. V shed 7 bases and J 2 bases; nucleotides not matched to a gene: 10. This CDR3 is built from 16 residues. CDR3 coding DNA: TGTGCCAGCACCCCGGCGGTAGCGGGGGGTCAAGAGACCCAGTACTTC. This codes for CASTPAVAGGQETQYF.

This chain connects TRBV5-1 to TRBJ2-3; D possibly corresponds to TRBD2 (5 bases). The CDR3 is made up of 14 amino acids. Trimming cost V 4 bases and J 5 bases, with 14 bases left between them. Germline CDR1 is SGHRS and CDR2 is YFSETQ. DNA of the CDR3: TGCGCCAGCAGCAGCGGACGGGTAAAAGATACGCAGTATTTT. Translating gives CASSSGRVKDTQYF.

This clonotype was observed a few times. Germline and junction disagree at one end, which may indicate a read error. The chain recombines TRBV5-1 with TRBJ1-5; a possible D gene is TRBD1 (6 bases). The CDR3 consists of 14 residues. Germline V gives CDR1 SGHRS, CDR2 YFSETQ. CDR3 region: CASGLEGGNRPQHF. The DNA for the CDR3 is TGCGCCAGCGGCTTGGAGGGGGGAAACCGGCCCCAGCATTTT.

There are a few counts of this clonotype. The J gene is TRBJ1-2, the V gene TRBV11-2, with D unclear. V lost 1 base, J lost 1 base, and 7 bases lay in between. Germline lookup yields CDR1 SGHAT and CDR2 FQNNGV. This CDR3 is 14 amino acids long. The CDR3 reads CASSLALRNYGYTF. For the CDR3, the DNA is TGTGCCAGCAGCTTAGCCCTCCGTAACTATGGCTACACCTTC.

This clonotype has ten or more counts. V gene TRBV12-3 or TRBV12-4 combines with J gene TRBJ1-2, with 8 bases fitting TRBD1. The V segment lost 6 bases and the J segment 5 bases; nucleotides outside the gene matches: 2. This CDR3 has 12 amino acids. The CDR3 DNA reads as TGTGCCAGCAGCACAGGGGGATATGGCTACACCTTC. Translation gives CASSTGGYGYTF.

This clonotype was seen a few times. The chain links TRBV29-1 to TRBJ2-5; D is unclear. Germline-derived CDR1 and CDR2 are SQVTM and ANQGSEA. V was cut by 6 bases and J by 5 bases, with 13 bases left in between. The CDR3 contains 12 residues. Here the CDR3 DNA reads TGCAGCGTGGTCCATGGCCCGGAGACCCAGTACTTC. Translating gives CSVVHGPETQYF.

This clonotype appeared a few times. V and J are TRBV6-5 and TRBJ1-2; no clear D. The V and J ends lost 2 bases and 4 bases respectively, with 17 bases between them. This CDR3 contains 16 residues. The V gene's germline CDR1 is MNHEY and CDR2 SVGAGI. CDR3 nucleotides: TGTGCCAGCAGTTACCTCGTCGGAGGAGCCTTCTATGGCTACACCTTC. Residues: CASSYLVGGAFYGYTF.

This clonotype was counted between two and nine times. J is TRBJ2-1 and V is TRBV4-1, with a weak D call TRBD1 (6 bases). The assigned J gene may be wrong: the sequence end matches TRBJ2-7 better. Germline V CDR1 and CDR2: MGHRA, YSYEKL. This CDR3 contains 16 residues. CDR3 nucleotides: TGCGCCAGCAGCCAAGCATCCGGGACAAGTTCCTACGAGCAGTACTTC. Protein product: CASSQASGTSSYEQYF.